The 5 T cell receptor beta chains presented below share a single source sample, sequenced in a study of cytomegalovirus exposure and HLA in healthy donors. The PCR employed 60 Vbeta primers together with 13 Jbeta primers. The protocol was immunoSEQ multiplex PCR, while the TCRdb copy is restricted to in-frame clones and leaves out a portion. The sample comprises 150,000 to 200,000 clones, 60% to 80% of which are singletons, and just under 1% rests with the top ten. Source material: PBMCs. These receptors came from a woman between 45 and 60 years old in good health and CMV-seropositive.

The V and J genes are TRBV10-3 and TRBJ2-5, with 7 bases lining up with TRBD1. The CDR3 sequence is 15 residues long. Trimming at V came to 2 bases and at J to 5 bases, leaving 8 bases not matched to a gene. Germline V lookup: CDR1 ENHRY, CDR2 SYGVKD. The DNA for the CDR3 is TGTGCCATCAGTGAGGGAGAAAGGGGGCTGGAGACCCAGTACTTC. Its protein product is CAISEGERGLETQYF.

The rearrangement joins TRBV5-5 to TRBJ1-2; D unclear. The CDR3 totals 13 residues. The germline V and J ends were trimmed by 4 bases and 11 bases, with 18 bases remaining between them. Germline CDR1 and CDR2: SGHKS and YYEKEE (reference sequence). Here the CDR3 DNA reads TGTGCCAGCAGCCCGGGCCCGATGGACTTATACACCTTC. Translated: CASSPGPMDLYTF.

This clone was recorded once. The chain combines TRBV6-1 with TRBJ1-1; D unclear. V lost 6 bases, J lost 3 bases, and 17 bases lay in between. Germline V CDR1 and CDR2: MNHNS, SASEGT. This CDR3 spans 15 amino acids. The CDR3 DNA follows: TGTGCCAGCAGATCCTCCAATTTGGGAGACACTGAAGCTTTCTTT. Residues: CASRSSNLGDTEAFF.

This clone was observed a few times. This chain connects TRBV7-9 to TRBJ2-7, with 7 bases fitting TRBD1. The ends lost 4 bases at V and 0 bases at J; junction bases unmatched: 6. Germline-derived CDR1 and CDR2 are SEHNR and FQNEAQ (reference sequence). CDR3 length: 15 residues. CDR3 DNA: TGTGCCAGCAGCTCCAAGACAGGGACCTCCTACGAGCAGTACTTC. Protein product: CASSSKTGTSYEQYF.

This clone appeared once. The chain has TRBV6-1 and TRBJ1-5; 9 bases line up with TRBD1. Germline CDR1 is MNHNS and CDR2 is SASEGT. This CDR3 has 15 residues. V shed 7 bases, J shed 2 bases, and the junction held 6 bases outside the gene matches. The CDR3 DNA follows: TGTGCCAGCACCTGGACAGGGGATGGCAATCAGCCCCAGCATTTT. Protein sequence: CASTWTGDGNQPQHF.